The rows below give T cell receptor beta chains drawn from one sample of a study of human T cells and chemical hapten exposure. TCRdb called the RACE reads again in MiXCR, with one record for every CDR3 protein. The sample has 80,000 to 100,000 distinct CDR3 sequences, 11% seen once; the top ten hold under 3.5%. The input for sequencing was whole blood, taken in connection with sensitization to the hapten diphenylcyclopropenone (DPC). The receptors derive from a woman between 55 and 75 years old with alopecia areata. Some clones in this sample may be carry-over from other donors' samples. The CDR3 runs from the conserved cysteine through the conserved F or W. The D gene is left open where the match is weak. Some rows mark clone size as missing; the rest say once, few, many or name a class of expanded clone.

j_call | d_call | clone_size | v_call | cdr3_nt | cdr3_aa
TRBJ2-7 | . | few | TRBV2 | TGTGCCAGCAGTCCAACCCACTACGAGCAGTACTTC | CASSPTHYEQYF
TRBJ2-1 | TRBD2 | few | TRBV10-1 | TGCGCCAGCAGTGGGACTAGCTCCTACAATGAGCAGTTCTTC | CASSGTSSYNEQFF
TRBJ1-1 | . | . | TRBV29-1 | TGCAGCGTTGAGCGGCCGAGCACTGAAGCTTTCTTT | CSVERPSTEAFF
TRBJ1-1 | . | . | TRBV12-3/TRBV12-4 | TGTGCCAGCAGTTCGGGACGGCCGAACACTGAAGCTTTCTTT | CASSSGRPNTEAFF
TRBJ1-1 | TRBD1 | many | TRBV29-1 | TGCAGCGCGGGACAGCTGGTCACTGAAGCTTTCTTT | CSAGQLVTEAFF
TRBJ1-1 | . | . | TRBV30 | TGTGCCTGGAGCCGAGGGGAGGGACGCGGGGCTTTCTTT | CAWSRGEGRGAFF
TRBJ2-5 | TRBD1 | . | TRBV20-1 | TGCAGTGCGGTCCACAGGGGACCCAGCGGGACCCAGTACTTC | CSAVHRGPSGTQYF
TRBJ2-1 | . | many | TRBV11-2 | TGTGCCAGCAGCTTGGGGTTTAGCTCCTACAATGAGCAGTTCTTC | CASSLGFSSYNEQFF
TRBJ2-2 | . | once | TRBV7-3 | TGTGCCAGCAGCTCCAACGCCGGGGAGCTGTTTTTT | CASSSNAGELFF
TRBJ1-1 | . | few | TRBV13 | TGTGCCAGCAGCTTATTAGGCAGCTCAAACACTGAAGCTTTCTTT | CASSLLGSSNTEAFF
TRBJ2-7 | . | . | TRBV9 | TGTGCCAGCAGCGTAGAGGGAGGACGTACTAACGAGCAGTACTTC | CASSVEGGRTNEQYF
TRBJ2-1 | TRBD2 | many | TRBV2 | TGTGCCAGCAGTGAATGGGGCGGGACTAGCGGAAACAATGAGCAGTTCTTC | CASSEWGGTSGNNEQFF
TRBJ2-7 | . | few | TRBV3-1 | TGTGCCAGCAGCCTGCGGGGCTCCGGCGAGCAGTACTTC | CASSLRGSGEQYF
TRBJ2-2 | . | few | TRBV5-8 | TGTGCCAGCAGCTTGAGGGTCATGGGCACCGGGGAGCTGTTTTTT | CASSLRVMGTGELFF
TRBJ1-5 | . | few | TRBV10-2 | TGCGCCAGCAGTGAGATTAGCAATCAGCCCCAGCATTTT | CASSEISNQPQHF
TRBJ1-5 | . | . | TRBV7-2 | TGTGCCAGCAGCTCAATTAGCAATCAGCCCCAGCATTTT | CASSSISNQPQHF
TRBJ1-2 | TRBD1 | few | TRBV5-1 | TGCGCCAGCGGAGGTTATTGGGCGGTTCGACAGGGCCAAAGGACTAACTATGGCTACACCTTC | CASGGYWAVRQGQRTNYGYTF
TRBJ1-5 | . | many | TRBV21-1 | TGTGCCAGCAGCCACTGGACAGGCCTCAATCAGCCCCAGCATTTT | CASSHWTGLNQPQHF
TRBJ1-4 | TRBD1 | . | TRBV6-2/TRBV6-3 | TGTGCCAGCAGTCCCTATCCTGGACAGGGCTATGAAAAACTGTTTTTT | CASSPYPGQGYEKLFF
TRBJ1-1 | . | . | TRBV6-6 | TGTGCCAGCAGTTTATCTGGGACCTCTGAAGCTTTCTTT | CASSLSGTSEAFF
TRBJ2-3 | . | many | TRBV15 | TGTGCCACCAGCAGAGATCGCCCTTACGGGGATACGCAGTATTTT | CATSRDRPYGDTQYF
TRBJ1-1 | . | many | TRBV3-1 | TGTGCCAGCAGCCTCCAGGGGCAGCAGAACACTGAAGCTTTCTTT | CASSLQGQQNTEAFF
TRBJ2-7 | . | . | TRBV4-1 | TGCGCCAGCAGCCAAGTGGGACTGTACTCCTACGAGCAGTACTTC | CASSQVGLYSYEQYF
TRBJ2-1 | TRBD2 | . | TRBV5-6 | TGTGCCAGCAGCAGAACCAGCGGGGGGGCAACCTACAATGAGCAGTTCTTC | CASSRTSGGATYNEQFF
TRBJ2-2 | TRBD2 | many | TRBV9 | TGTGCCAGCAGCGTAGCTCTAGCGGGGGTACCGAACACCGGGGAGCTGTTTTTT | CASSVALAGVPNTGELFF
TRBJ2-5 | TRBD2 | few | TRBV7-8 | TGTGCCAGCAGCTTGGGACTAGCGGGGGGGGCACAAGAGACCCAGTACTTC | CASSLGLAGGAQETQYF
TRBJ1-1 | TRBD1 | . | TRBV5-1 | TGCGCCAGCAGCTTGTCACAGGGGCTTAATGAAGCTTTCTTT | CASSLSQGLNEAFF
TRBJ1-1 | . | many | TRBV5-1 | TGCGCCAGCAGCCCCCCAAGCGGTACTGAAGCTTTCTTT | CASSPPSGTEAFF
TRBJ2-3 | TRBD2 | many | TRBV4-1 | TGCGCCAGCAGGGGTATTCCAGCGGGGGATGCCACAGATACGCAGTATTTT | CASRGIPAGDATDTQYF
TRBJ1-2 | . | many | TRBV5-1 | TGCGCCAGCAGCCCTTTGGACAGACCTCCTCCATATGGCTACACCTTC | CASSPLDRPPPYGYTF
TRBJ1-1 | . | . | TRBV29-1 | TGCAGCACCCTCGACACTGAAGCTTTCTTT | CSTLDTEAFF
TRBJ2-5 | . | few | TRBV25-1 | TGTGCCAGCAGTGAATCCTACCAAGAGACCCAGTACTTC | CASSESYQETQYF
TRBJ1-4 | . | many | TRBV5-1 | TGCGCCAGCAGCTTGGAGGGGAGGACTAATGAAAAACTGTTTTTT | CASSLEGRTNEKLFF
TRBJ1-1 | . | few | TRBV4-2 | TGTGCCAGCAGCCAAGAGTACGGGGAGAGGGCTGAAGCTTTCTTT | CASSQEYGERAEAFF
TRBJ1-1 | . | . | TRBV7-9 | TGTGCCAGCAGCTCCGCTGGTCCTGAAGCTTTCTTT | CASSSAGPEAFF
TRBJ2-2 | . | . | TRBV24-1 | TGTGCCACCAGTGAGACCCCCGCGACAGATAACACCGGGGAGCTGTTTTTT | CATSETPATDNTGELFF
TRBJ1-1 | TRBD1 | few | TRBV19 | TGTGCCAGTAGGCTCCGGACAGGGGTTTTGTGGATGAACACTGAAGCTTTCTTT | CASRLRTGVLWMNTEAFF
TRBJ2-3 | TRBD2 | once | TRBV6-1 | TGTGCCAGCAGAGGGACTAGCGCGAATACGCAGTATTTT | CASRGTSANTQYF